One and the same sample provided the 17 T cell receptor beta chains below, sequenced in a study of tissue T cells after allogeneic stem cell transplantation. Regarding time point: mouse harvest day 14 after allogeneic transplant. Each mouse received 10^7 T-cell-depleted marrow cells plus 10^6 splenic CD5+ T cells by tail vein. Produced via immunoSEQ multiplex PCR; TCRdb's table is partial and in-frame only. The sample shows just over 3,000 clones, 40% to 50% of them seen only once. Sequencing was carried out using gut tissue. These receptors were obtained from a female BALB/c mouse given C57BL/6 T cells with graft-versus-host disease after an allogeneic hematopoietic cell transplant.

A note on this clone: Genes and germline come from the mouse. The CDR3 bases that were read are TGTGCCAGCAGTAGGGGACGGGATGAACAGTAC. It codes for CASSRGRDEQY. The whole CDR3 is CASSRGRDEQYF. The chain combines TRBV13-1 with TRBJ2-7; D is possibly TRBD1 or TRBD2 (5 bases each). The read comes to an end 1 residue before the CDR3 does, leaving the germline J gene to fill in the end. Trimming cost V 4 bases and J 5 bases, with 10 bases left between them. Germline V gives CDR1 NSHNY, CDR2 SYGAGN. There are 12 residues in the CDR3.

A remark on this clone: The genes are named according to mouse. The sequenced fragment ends 1 residue before the CDR3 boundary, so the rest is inferred from the germline J gene. V is TRBV3 and J is TRBJ1-3; 10 bases fit TRBD1. The V gene end was trimmed by 5 bases and the J gene end by 3 bases; junction bases not matched to a gene: 4. The CDR3 contains 15 residues. Per the germline V gene, CDR1 is SNHLY and CDR2 is FYNGKV (reference sequence). CDR3 bases read: TGTGCCAGCAGCCTTGACAGGGGGCTTGGAAATACGCTCTAT. Translated: CASSLDRGLGNTLY. The complete CDR3 sequence is CASSLDRGLGNTLYF.

This clone has more than one count but fewer than ten. The genes and germline here are from mouse. The read ends 1 residue early relative to the CDR3; the germline J gene fills the gap. The genes are TRBV26 and TRBJ1-1; D is unresolved. The V gene lost 0 bases and the J gene lost 0 bases, with 5 bases spanning the gap. Germline assignment: CDR1 KGHPV and CDR2 FQNQEV (reference sequence). The CDR3 loop spans 14 amino acids. The CDR3 protein is CASSLSGTNTEVFF. The covered CDR3 bases are TGTGCCAGCAGTCTGTCAGGGACAAACACAGAAGTCTTC.

In this sample, this clone is medium-sized. Germline and genes here are mouse. The read ends 1 residue before the CDR3 terminus; that terminus is restored from the germline J gene. The chain joins TRBV26 to TRBJ2-7; 7 positions agree with TRBD1. The CDR3 covers 14 residues. Looked up from germline, CDR1 is KGHPV and CDR2 is FQNQEV (reference sequence). Trimming took 0 bases from V and 1 from J; bases not matched to a gene: 0. The sequenced part of the CDR3 DNA is TGTGCCAGCAGTCTGTCGACAGGGTCCTATGAACAGTAC. Its protein is CASSLSTGSYEQY. The entire CDR3 protein is CASSLSTGSYEQYF.

Comment on this clone: Gene names follow the mouse nomenclature. The read finishes 1 residue shy of the CDR3 end, and the germline J gene is used to complete it. V gene TRBV19 combines with J gene TRBJ2-2, with 10 bases fitting TRBD2. Germline V CDR1 and CDR2: FNHDT, SITEND (reference sequence). This CDR3 is built from 16 residues. The V gene end was trimmed by 1 base and the J gene end by 3 bases; junction bases not matched to a gene: 3. CDR3: CASSILGGLDTGQLYF. The DNA read from the CDR3 is TGTGCCAGCAGTATACTGGGGGGGCTCGACACCGGGCAGCTCTAC.

As regards this clone: The genes and germline here are from mouse. The read halts 1 residue ahead of the CDR3 end, with the missing end drawn from the germline J gene. The chain couples TRBV31 to TRBJ1-2, with a tentative D call TRBD1 (5 bases). V lost 2 bases, J lost 0 bases, and 16 bases lay in between. The V gene's germline CDR1 is GKSSPN and CDR2 SITVG. The length of the CDR3 is 16 residues. The CDR3 spells CAWSKGREGANSDYTF. CDR3 bases read: TGTGCCTGGAGTAAGGGGCGGGAAGGGGCAAACTCCGACTACACC. Filled out from reference TRBV31 and TRBJ1-2, the complete variable domain reads AQTIHQWPVAEIKAVGSPLSLGCTIKGKSSPNLYWYWQATGGTLQQLFYSITVGQVESVVQLNLSASRPKDDQFILSTEKLLLSHSGFYLCAWSKGREGANSDYTFGSGTRLLVI.

Comments on this clone: Mouse germline and gene names are used. The read gets to within 1 residue of the CDR3 end, and the germline J gene fills in the rest. In the same sample, other DNA sequences code for this CDR3. This chain connects TRBV3 to TRBJ1-4, with D tentatively TRBD1 (6 bases). The CDR3 is made up of 14 amino acids. The V gene's germline CDR1 is SNHLY and CDR2 FYNGKV (reference sequence). V lost 5 bases and J lost 3, with 10 bases in between. CDR3 DNA, as far as it was read: TGTGCCAGCAGCCTACAGGGAACCAACGAAAGATTATTT. It codes for CASSLQGTNERLF. The complete CDR3 reads CASSLQGTNERLFF.

As regards this clone: Genes and germline come from the mouse. The read terminates 1 residue before the CDR3 end, so the remaining end is supplied by the germline J gene. The gene calls are TRBV3 and TRBJ2-5; TRBD1 is a possible D gene (5 bases). The V end lost 1 base, the J end lost 2 bases, and 10 bases lay between the germline ends. Germline assignment: CDR1 SNHLY and CDR2 FYNGKV (reference sequence). The CDR3 contains 15 residues. CDR3 amino acids: CASSLVQGGQDTQYF. Incomplete CDR3 DNA: TGTGCCAGCAGCTTAGTTCAGGGTGGCCAAGACACCCAGTAC.

As concerns this clone: Mouse gene names and germline throughout. The read halts 1 residue ahead of the CDR3 end, with the missing end drawn from the germline J gene. Other DNA sequences in this specimen translate into the identical CDR3. The chain couples TRBV16 to TRBJ1-1; D gene ambiguous. Germline lookup yields CDR1 SGHSA and CDR2 FRNQAP. This CDR3 region has 13 residues. Trimming left V 2 bases short and J 0 bases short, with 4 bases between. CDR3 sequence: CASSLTANTEVFF. CDR3 DNA, as far as it was read: TGTGCAAGCAGCTTAACAGCAAACACAGAAGTCTTC. Full variable domain (outside the CDR3, taken from reference TRBV16 and TRBJ1-1): NAGVIQTPRHKVTGKGQEATLWCEPISGHSAVFWYRQTIVQGLEFLTYFRNQAPIDDSGMPKERFSAQMPNQSHSTLKIQSTQPQDSAVYLCASSLTANTEVFFGKGTRLTVV.

Concerning this clone itself: Genes and germline come from the mouse. The part of the CDR3 DNA that was read is TGTGCCAGCTCACCTGGGACAAACACAGAAGTCTTC. Encoded protein: CASSPGTNTEVF. The full CDR3 protein reads CASSPGTNTEVFF. This sequence joins TRBV12-1 and TRBJ1-1, with D unclear. The DNA ends 1 residue before the CDR3 does, and the rest of the CDR3 is filled in from the germline J gene. CDR1 and CDR2 (germline): SGHSN, HYEKVE. The V gene lost 4 bases and the J gene lost 0 bases, with 8 bases spanning the gap. The CDR3 totals 13 residues.

Details on this clone: Mouse germline and gene names are used. The missing CDR3 end, 1 residue past where the read stops, is filled in from the germline J gene. This rearrangement joins TRBV29 to TRBJ1-1; unclear D gene. Germline V gene lookup returns CDR1 MSHET and CDR2 SYDVDS. V lost 2 bases to trimming and J lost 1 base, with 5 bases between them. The CDR3 loop spans 13 amino acids. Partial CDR3 DNA: TGTGCTAGCAGTTTAGAGGGAAACACAGAAGTCTTC. Encoded protein: CASSLEGNTEVF. The entire CDR3 sequence reads CASSLEGNTEVFF.

Of note for this clone: The gene symbols are mouse symbols. The read terminates 1 residue ahead of where the CDR3 ends, so the germline J gene completes it. The chain combines TRBV26 with TRBJ2-4, with TRBD2 matching over 9 bases. There are 16 residues in the CDR3. With 2 bases clipped from V and 3 bases from J, the junction kept 6 bases outside the gene matches. The germline V gene has CDR1 KGHPV and CDR2 FQNQEV (reference sequence). CDR3 bases read: TGTGCCAGCAGTCTGGTGGGGGGGCGCGGACAAAACACCTTGTAC. The encoded protein is CASSLVGGRGQNTLY. The whole CDR3 region reads CASSLVGGRGQNTLYF.

With respect to this clone: Germline and genes: mouse. Read data end 1 residue before the CDR3 end; the end is taken from the germline J gene. The chain links TRBV26 to TRBJ2-4; 10 nucleotides line up with TRBD1. The CDR3 totals 14 residues. Germline trimming cut 0 bases from V and 7 bases from J; bases unmatched to any gene: 1. Germline loops: CDR1 KGHPV, CDR2 FQNQEV (reference sequence). This chain's CDR3 is CASSLSGTGDTLYF. Incomplete CDR3 DNA: TGTGCCAGCAGTCTGTCCGGGACAGGGGACACCTTGTAC. Filled out from reference TRBV26 and TRBJ2-4, the complete variable domain reads NSKVIQTPRYLVKGQGQKAKMRCIPEKGHPVVFWYQQNKNNEFKFLINFQNQEVLQQIDMTEKRFSAECPSNSPCSLEIQSSEAGDSALYLCASSLSGTGDTLYFGAGTRLSVL.

With regard to this clone: The genes and germline here are from mouse. The read terminates 1 residue ahead of where the CDR3 ends, so the germline J gene completes it. This chain connects TRBV19 to TRBJ2-7; 10 nucleotides agree with TRBD1. V gave up 1 base and J gave up 4 bases; unmatched junction bases: 2. The CDR3 has 14 amino acids. Germline V gene data show CDR1 as FNHDT and CDR2 as SITEND (reference sequence). CDR3 bases read: TGTGCCAGCAGTATATCGGGACAGGGGTATGAACAGTAC. It yields the protein CASSISGQGYEQY. Given in full, the CDR3 is CASSISGQGYEQYF.

In regard to this clone: Gene names are mouse gene names. The CDR3 is cut off 1 residue early in the read; its end comes from the germline J gene. The J gene is TRBJ1-1, the V gene TRBV26, with a tentative D call TRBD1 (6 bases). The CDR3 is 13 amino acids. V lost 4 bases to trimming and J lost 1 base, with 7 bases between them. Germline CDR1 is KGHPV and CDR2 is FQNQEV (reference sequence). The sequenced CDR3 bases are TGTGCCAGCAGTCAACAGGGGAACACAGAAGTCTTC. This codes for CASSQQGNTEVF. The whole CDR3 sequence reads CASSQQGNTEVFF. Full variable domain (remainder filled in from reference TRBV26 and TRBJ1-1): NSKVIQTPRYLVKGQGQKAKMRCIPEKGHPVVFWYQQNKNNEFKFLINFQNQEVLQQIDMTEKRFSAECPSNSPCSLEIQSSEAGDSALYLCASSQQGNTEVFFGKGTRLTVV.

This clone was detected a few times. Gene names refer to mouse genes. The read falls 1 residue short of the CDR3 end, and the missing part is taken from the germline J gene. The chain joins TRBV5 to TRBJ2-7; 7 bases match TRBD2. Germline V gives CDR1 LGHNA, CDR2 YNLKQL (reference sequence). J lost 1 base, V lost 0 bases, and 3 bases had no gene match. The CDR3 sequence is 15 residues long. Partial CDR3 DNA: TGTGCCAGCAGCCAAGATTTGGGGGGTTCCTATGAACAGTAC. This gives the protein CASSQDLGGSYEQY. The CDR3 as a whole reads CASSQDLGGSYEQYF.

In the case of this clone: Any gene name here is a mouse gene name. From the germline J gene comes the end of the CDR3, since the read stops 1 residue before it. This chain joins TRBV12-1 and TRBJ2-7; TRBD2 agrees at 9 bases. The V segment lost 6 bases and the J segment 4 bases; nucleotides outside the gene matches: 6. CDR1 SGHSN and CDR2 HYEKVE come from the germline V gene. This CDR3 contains 13 residues. The CDR3 loop reads CASSYGTGYEQYF. The DNA read from the CDR3 is TGTGCCAGCAGTTACGGGACTGGGTATGAACAGTAC.